The 9 T cell receptor beta chains in this list originate from one sample, sequenced in a study of OX40 agonist ivuxolimab in advanced cancers. To prepare the library, the immunoSEQ multiplex PCR assay was applied. The table comes from immuneACCESS by way of TCRdb, which keeps in-frame sequences with V and J called. Part of the clones is missing from these tables; in studies checked, under half for an unresolved V gene and the rest for unknown reasons. This sample holds 50,000 to 75,000 clones; 87% were observed only once. In total, the top ten clones hold more than 0.55% of the sample. The material sequenced was CD4+ or CD8+ T cells sorted from blood, taken in a trial of the OX40 agonist ivuxolimab. These TCRs come from an adult with an advanced solid tumor such as melanoma, head and neck, liver or kidney cancer.

The V and J genes are TRBV6-1 and TRBJ2-7; 8 bases agree with TRBD2. CDR3 length: 15 amino acids. Germline trimming cut 2 bases from V and 2 bases from J; bases unmatched to any gene: 5. Per germline, CDR1 MNHNS and CDR2 SASEGT. The CDR3 nucleotides are TGTGCCAGCAGTGAAACGGGACTAGTCGCCTACGAGCAGTACTTC. This codes for CASSETGLVAYEQYF.

J is TRBJ1-2 and V is TRBV5-1; D is possibly TRBD1 (6 bases). The length of the CDR3 is 14 residues. Germline loops: CDR1 SGHRS, CDR2 YFSETQ. Trimming pared 3 bases from V and 1 base from J, leaving 10 bases between. CDR3 region: CASSYRQVNYGYTF. DNA of the CDR3: TGCGCCAGCAGCTACAGACAGGTTAACTATGGCTACACCTTC.

The chain employs TRBV5-1 and TRBJ2-1; D remains unclear. Per the germline V gene, CDR1 is SGHRS and CDR2 is YFSETQ. The CDR3 consists of 15 residues. V shed 2 bases and J shed 4 bases, with 13 bases lying between them. The CDR3 is CASSFGVLVYNEQFF. The DNA of the CDR3 is TGCGCCAGCAGCTTTGGCGTGCTGGTGTACAATGAGCAGTTCTTC. Full variable domain (missing parts from reference TRBV5-1 and TRBJ2-1): KAGVTQTPRYLIKTRGQQVTLSCSPISGHRSVSWYQQTPGQGLQFLFEYFSETQRNKGNFPGRFSGRQFSNSRSEMNVSTLELGDSALYLCASSFGVLVYNEQFFGPGTRLTVL.

The V call is TRBV7-9, the J call TRBJ1-1, with D unclear. V lost 3 bases to trimming and J lost 5 bases, with 10 bases between them. CDR3 size: 13 residues. Looked up from germline, CDR1 is SEHNR and CDR2 is FQNEAQ (reference sequence). In DNA form, the CDR3 reads TGTGCCAGCAGCTTCACACCGGAAACTGAAGCTTTCTTT. Translated, it gives CASSFTPETEAFF.

This chain uses TRBV10-3 with TRBJ2-7, with D perhaps TRBD2 (5 bases). The CDR3 is made up of 15 amino acids. The V end lost 2 bases, the J end lost 3 bases, and 14 bases lay between the germline ends. Looked up from germline, CDR1 is ENHRY and CDR2 is SYGVKD. CDR3 amino acids: CAISEPPLGLYEQYF. The CDR3 coding sequence is TGTGCCATCAGTGAGCCACCACTAGGACTCTACGAGCAGTACTTC.

The chain employs TRBV6-1 and TRBJ2-2, with 7 bases aligning to TRBD2. This CDR3 has 15 amino acids. The germline gives CDR1 MNHNS, CDR2 SASEGT. V lost 4 bases to trimming and J lost 7 bases; unmatched junction nucleotides: 9. In DNA, the CDR3 is TGTGCCAGCAGTGGTAGGACTAGAATCGGCGGGGAGCTGTTTTTT. It yields the protein CASSGRTRIGGELFF.

The V call is TRBV6-5, the J call TRBJ2-7, with 8 nucleotides matching TRBD2. With V trimmed by 0 bases and J by 5 bases, 9 bases remained unmatched. The germline V gene has CDR1 MNHEY and CDR2 SVGAGI. CDR3 length: 16 residues. The CDR3 is CASSYSSGTRRDEQYF. In DNA form, the CDR3 reads TGTGCCAGCAGTTACTCGTCCGGGACTAGGCGTGACGAGCAGTACTTC.

The gene calls are TRBV11-3 and TRBJ2-6; 9 positions match TRBD1. The CDR3 contains 18 residues. Germline-derived CDR1 and CDR2 are SGHNT and YENEEA. Trimming took 4 bases from V and 1 from J; bases not matched to a gene: 8. The CDR3 region is CASSYSGTGISGANVLTF. DNA for the CDR3: TGTGCCAGCAGCTACTCCGGGACAGGGATATCTGGGGCCAACGTCCTGACTTTC. The full variable domain, in which reference TRBV11-3 and TRBJ2-6 provide the parts outside the CDR3, is EAGVVQSPRYKIIEKKQPVAFWCNPISGHNTLYWYLQNLGQGPELLIRYENEEAVDDSQLPKDRFSAERLKGVDSTLKIQPAELGDSAVYLCASSYSGTGISGANVLTFGAGSRLTVL.

This chain connects TRBV9 to TRBJ2-3; D is undetermined. Trimming took 4 bases from V and 3 from J, leaving 9 bases between them. CDR1 is SGDLS and CDR2 is YYNGEE in the germline V gene. This CDR3 has 13 residues. Here the CDR3 DNA reads TGTGCCAGCAGCCCCTTTGGGACAGATACGCAGTATTTT. This translates into CASSPFGTDTQYF.